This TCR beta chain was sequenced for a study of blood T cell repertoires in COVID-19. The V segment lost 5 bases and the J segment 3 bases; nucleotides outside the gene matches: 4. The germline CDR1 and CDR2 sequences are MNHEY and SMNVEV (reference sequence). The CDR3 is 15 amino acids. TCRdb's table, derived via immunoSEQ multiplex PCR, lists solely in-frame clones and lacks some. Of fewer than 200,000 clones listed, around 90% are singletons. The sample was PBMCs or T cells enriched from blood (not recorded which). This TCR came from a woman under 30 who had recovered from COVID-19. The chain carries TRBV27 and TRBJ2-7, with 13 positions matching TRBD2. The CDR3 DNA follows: TGTGCCAGCAGTAAACTAGCGGGGGGGATCTACGAGCAGTACTTC. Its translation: CASSKLAGGIYEQYF.